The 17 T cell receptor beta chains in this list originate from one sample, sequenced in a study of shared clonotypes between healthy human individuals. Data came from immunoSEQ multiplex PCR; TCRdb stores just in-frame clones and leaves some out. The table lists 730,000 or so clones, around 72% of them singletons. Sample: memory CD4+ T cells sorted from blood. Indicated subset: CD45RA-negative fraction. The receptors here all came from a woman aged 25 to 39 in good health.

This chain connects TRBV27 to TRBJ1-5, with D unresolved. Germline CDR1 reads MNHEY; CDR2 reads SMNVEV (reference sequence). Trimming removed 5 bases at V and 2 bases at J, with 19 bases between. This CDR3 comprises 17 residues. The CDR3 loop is CASSLAYPLQGNQPQHF. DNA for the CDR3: TGTGCCAGCAGTCTAGCCTACCCCCTCCAAGGCAATCAGCCCCAGCATTTT.

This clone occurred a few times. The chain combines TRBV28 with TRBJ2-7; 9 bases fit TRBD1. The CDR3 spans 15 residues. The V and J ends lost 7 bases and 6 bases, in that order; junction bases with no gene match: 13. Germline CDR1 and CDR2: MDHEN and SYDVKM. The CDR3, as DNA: TGTGCCAGCACCCAACCGGGACAGGGTATTAGCGAGCAGTACTTC. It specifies CASTQPGQGISEQYF. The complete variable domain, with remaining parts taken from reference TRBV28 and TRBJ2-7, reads DVKVTQSSRYLVKRTGEKVFLECVQDMDHENMFWYRQDPGLGLRLIYFSYDVKMKEKGDIPEGYSVSREKKERFSLILESASTNQTSMYLCASTQPGQGISEQYFGPGTRLTVT.

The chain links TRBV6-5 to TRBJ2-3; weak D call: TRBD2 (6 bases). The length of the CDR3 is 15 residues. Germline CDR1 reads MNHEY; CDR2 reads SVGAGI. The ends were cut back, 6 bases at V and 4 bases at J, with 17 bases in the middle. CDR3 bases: TGTGCCAGCAGCTCCTTCGGAGGGGTGGCAGATACGCAGTATTTT. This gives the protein CASSSFGGVADTQYF.

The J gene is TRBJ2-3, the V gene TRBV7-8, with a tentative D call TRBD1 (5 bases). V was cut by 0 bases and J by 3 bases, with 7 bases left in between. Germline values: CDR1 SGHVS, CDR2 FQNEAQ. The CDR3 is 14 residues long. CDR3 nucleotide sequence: TGTGCCAGCAGCTTAGCCCCAGGGACAGATACGCAGTATTTT. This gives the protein CASSLAPGTDTQYF.

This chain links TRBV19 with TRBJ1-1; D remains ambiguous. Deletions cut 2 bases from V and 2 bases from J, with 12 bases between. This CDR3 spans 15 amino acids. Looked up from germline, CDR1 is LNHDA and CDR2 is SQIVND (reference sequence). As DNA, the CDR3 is TGTGCCAGTAGTATACAAGGCAGAACCAACACTGAAGCTTTCTTT. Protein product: CASSIQGRTNTEAFF.

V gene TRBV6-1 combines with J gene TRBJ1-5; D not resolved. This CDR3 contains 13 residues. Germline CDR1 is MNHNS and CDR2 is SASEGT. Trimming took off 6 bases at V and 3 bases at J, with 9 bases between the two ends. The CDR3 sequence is CASRNGLNQPQHF. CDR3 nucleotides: TGTGCCAGCAGAAACGGACTCAATCAGCCCCAGCATTTT.

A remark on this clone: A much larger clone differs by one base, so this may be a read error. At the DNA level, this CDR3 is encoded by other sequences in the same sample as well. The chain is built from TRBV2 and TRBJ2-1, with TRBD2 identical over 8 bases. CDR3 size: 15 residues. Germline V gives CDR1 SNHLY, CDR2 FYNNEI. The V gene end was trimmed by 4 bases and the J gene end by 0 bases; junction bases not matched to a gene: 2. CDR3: CASSVSGSSYNEQFF. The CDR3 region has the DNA TGTGCCAGCAGTGTAAGCGGGAGCTCCTACAATGAGCAGTTCTTC.

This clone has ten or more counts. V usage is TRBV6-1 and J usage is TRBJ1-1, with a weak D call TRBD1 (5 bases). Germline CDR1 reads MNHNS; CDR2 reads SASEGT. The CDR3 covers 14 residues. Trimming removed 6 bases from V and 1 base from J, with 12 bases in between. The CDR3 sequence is CASRDWTTNTEAFF. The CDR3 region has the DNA TGTGCCAGCAGAGACTGGACAACGAACACTGAAGCTTTCTTT.

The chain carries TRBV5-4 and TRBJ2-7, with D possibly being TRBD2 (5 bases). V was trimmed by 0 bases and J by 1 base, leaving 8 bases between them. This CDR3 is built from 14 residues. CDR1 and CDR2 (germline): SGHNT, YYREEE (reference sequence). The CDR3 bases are TGTGCCAGCAGCTTGGTGGGAGCATCCTACGAGCAGTACTTC. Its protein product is CASSLVGASYEQYF.

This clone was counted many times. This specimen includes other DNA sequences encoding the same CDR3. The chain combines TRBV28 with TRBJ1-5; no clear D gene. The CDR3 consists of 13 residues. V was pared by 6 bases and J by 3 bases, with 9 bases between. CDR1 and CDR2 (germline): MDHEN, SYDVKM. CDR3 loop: CASRPDSNQPQHF. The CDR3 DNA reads TGTGCCAGCAGGCCGGACTCCAATCAGCCCCAGCATTTT.

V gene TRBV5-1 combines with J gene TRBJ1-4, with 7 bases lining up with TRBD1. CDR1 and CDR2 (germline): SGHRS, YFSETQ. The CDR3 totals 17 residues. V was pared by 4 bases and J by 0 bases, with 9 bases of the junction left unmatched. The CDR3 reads CASSVRDSSATNEKLFF. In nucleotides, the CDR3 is TGCGCCAGCAGCGTACGGGACAGTTCTGCAACTAATGAAAAACTGTTTTTT. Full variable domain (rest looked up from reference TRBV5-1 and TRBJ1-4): KAGVTQTPRYLIKTRGQQVTLSCSPISGHRSVSWYQQTPGQGLQFLFEYFSETQRNKGNFPGRFSGRQFSNSRSEMNVSTLELGDSALYLCASSVRDSSATNEKLFFGSGTQLSVL.

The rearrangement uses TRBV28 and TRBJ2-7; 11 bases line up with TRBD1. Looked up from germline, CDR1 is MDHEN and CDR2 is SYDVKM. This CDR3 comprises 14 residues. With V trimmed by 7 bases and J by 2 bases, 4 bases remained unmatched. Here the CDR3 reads CASTSGQGAYEQYF. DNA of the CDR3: TGTGCCAGCACCTCGGGACAGGGGGCCTACGAGCAGTACTTC. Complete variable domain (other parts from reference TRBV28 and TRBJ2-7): DVKVTQSSRYLVKRTGEKVFLECVQDMDHENMFWYRQDPGLGLRLIYFSYDVKMKEKGDIPEGYSVSREKKERFSLILESASTNQTSMYLCASTSGQGAYEQYFGPGTRLTVT.

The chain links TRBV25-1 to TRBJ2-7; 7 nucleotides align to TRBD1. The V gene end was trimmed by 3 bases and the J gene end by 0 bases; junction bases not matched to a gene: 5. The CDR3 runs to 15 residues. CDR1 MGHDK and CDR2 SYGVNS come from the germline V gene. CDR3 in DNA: TGTGCCAGCAGTGATGCACAGGGGAGCTCCTACGAGCAGTACTTC. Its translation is CASSDAQGSSYEQYF.

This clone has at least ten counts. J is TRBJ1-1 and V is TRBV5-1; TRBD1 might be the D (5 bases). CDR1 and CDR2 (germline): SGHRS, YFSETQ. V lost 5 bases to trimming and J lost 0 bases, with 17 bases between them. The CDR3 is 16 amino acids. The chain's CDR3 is CASSSTGLMMNTEAFF. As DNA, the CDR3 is TGCGCCAGCAGTTCTACAGGACTAATGATGAACACTGAAGCTTTCTTT.

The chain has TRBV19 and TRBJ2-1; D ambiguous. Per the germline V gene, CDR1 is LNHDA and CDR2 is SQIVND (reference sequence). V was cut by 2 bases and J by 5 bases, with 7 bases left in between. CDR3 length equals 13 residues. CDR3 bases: TGTGCCAGTAGTATATCGATCAACAATGAGCAGTTCTTC. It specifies CASSISINNEQFF.

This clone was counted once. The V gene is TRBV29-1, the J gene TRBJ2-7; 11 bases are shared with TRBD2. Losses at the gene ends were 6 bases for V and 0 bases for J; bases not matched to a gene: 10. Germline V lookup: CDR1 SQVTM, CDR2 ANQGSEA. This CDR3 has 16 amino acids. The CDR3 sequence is CSVLAPTSGSSYEQYF. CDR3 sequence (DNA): TGCAGCGTCCTGGCCCCTACTAGCGGGAGCTCCTACGAGCAGTACTTC.

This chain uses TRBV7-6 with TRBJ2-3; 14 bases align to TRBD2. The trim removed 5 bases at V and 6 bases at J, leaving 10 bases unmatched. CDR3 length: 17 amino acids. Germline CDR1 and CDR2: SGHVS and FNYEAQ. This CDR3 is CASSMTSGRGTRDTQYF. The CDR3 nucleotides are TGTGCCAGCAGCATGACTAGCGGGAGGGGAACGAGGGATACGCAGTATTTT.